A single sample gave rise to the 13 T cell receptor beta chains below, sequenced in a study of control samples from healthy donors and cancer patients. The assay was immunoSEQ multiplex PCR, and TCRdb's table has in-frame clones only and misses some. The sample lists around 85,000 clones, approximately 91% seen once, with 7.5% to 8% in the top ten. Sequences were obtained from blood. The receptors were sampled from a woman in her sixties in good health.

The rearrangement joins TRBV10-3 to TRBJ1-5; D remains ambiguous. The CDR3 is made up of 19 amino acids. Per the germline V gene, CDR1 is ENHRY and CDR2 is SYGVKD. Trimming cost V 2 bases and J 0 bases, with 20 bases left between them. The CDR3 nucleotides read TGTGCCATCAGTGAGGAACAGCTCCGAATCGGTCTTAGCAATCAGCCCCAGCATTTT. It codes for CAISEEQLRIGLSNQPQHF.

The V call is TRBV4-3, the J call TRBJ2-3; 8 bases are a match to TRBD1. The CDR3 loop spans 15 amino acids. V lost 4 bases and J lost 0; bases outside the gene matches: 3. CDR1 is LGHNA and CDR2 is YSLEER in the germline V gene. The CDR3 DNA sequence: TGCGCCAGCAGCCTCTGGACAGGGAGCACAGATACGCAGTATTTT. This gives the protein CASSLWTGSTDTQYF.

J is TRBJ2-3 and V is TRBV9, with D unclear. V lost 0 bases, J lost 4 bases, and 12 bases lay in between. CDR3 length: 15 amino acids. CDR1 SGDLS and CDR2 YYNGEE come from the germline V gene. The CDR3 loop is CASSVASHAPDTQYF. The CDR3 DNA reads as TGTGCCAGCAGCGTAGCGTCCCACGCCCCAGATACGCAGTATTTT.

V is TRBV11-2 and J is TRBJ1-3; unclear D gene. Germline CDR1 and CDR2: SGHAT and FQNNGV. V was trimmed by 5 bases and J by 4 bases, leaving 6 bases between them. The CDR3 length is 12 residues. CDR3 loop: CASSPLGNTIYF. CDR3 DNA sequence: TGTGCCAGCAGCCCATTAGGAAACACCATATATTTT.

The CDR3 is CASSQGGSYSYEQYF. In DNA, the CDR3 is TGCGCCAGCAGCCAAGGGGGCAGCTATTCCTACGAGCAGTACTTC. The chain combines TRBV4-1 with TRBJ2-7, with D possibly TRBD1 on 5 matching bases. The CDR3 is 15 residues long. Trimming took off 1 base at V and 1 base at J, with 11 bases between the two ends. Germline CDR1 reads MGHRA; CDR2 reads YSYEKL.

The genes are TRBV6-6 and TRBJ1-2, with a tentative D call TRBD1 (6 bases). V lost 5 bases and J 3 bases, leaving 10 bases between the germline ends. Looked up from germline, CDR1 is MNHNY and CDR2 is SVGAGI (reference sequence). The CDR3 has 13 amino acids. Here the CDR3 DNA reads TGTGCCAGCAGTATAGGACAGTACTATGGCTACACCTTC. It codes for CASSIGQYYGYTF.

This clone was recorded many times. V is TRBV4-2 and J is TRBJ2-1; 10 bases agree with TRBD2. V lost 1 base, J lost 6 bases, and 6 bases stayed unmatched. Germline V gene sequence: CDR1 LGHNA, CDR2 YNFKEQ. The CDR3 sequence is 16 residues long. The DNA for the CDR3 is TGTGCCAGCAGCCAAGTATTGGGGACTAGCGCCAATGAGCAGTTCTTC. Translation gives CASSQVLGTSANEQFF.

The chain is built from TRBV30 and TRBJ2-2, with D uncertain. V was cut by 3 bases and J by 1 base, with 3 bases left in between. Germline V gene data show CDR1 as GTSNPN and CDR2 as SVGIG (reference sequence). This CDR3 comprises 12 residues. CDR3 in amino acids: CAWSQNTGELFF. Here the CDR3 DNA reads TGTGCCTGGAGCCAGAACACCGGGGAGCTGTTTTTT.

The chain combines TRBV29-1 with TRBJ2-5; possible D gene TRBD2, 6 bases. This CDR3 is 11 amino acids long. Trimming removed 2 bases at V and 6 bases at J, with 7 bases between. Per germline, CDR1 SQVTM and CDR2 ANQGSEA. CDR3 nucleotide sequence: TGCAGCGTTGAACGGGAGAAGACCCAGTACTTC. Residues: CSVEREKTQYF.

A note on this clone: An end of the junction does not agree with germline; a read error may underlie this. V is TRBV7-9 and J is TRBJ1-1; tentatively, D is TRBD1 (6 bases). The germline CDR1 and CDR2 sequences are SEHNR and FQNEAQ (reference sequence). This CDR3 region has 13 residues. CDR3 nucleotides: TGTGCCAGCACCTTAGGGGGTAACACTGAAGCTTTCTTT. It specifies CASTLGGNTEAFF.

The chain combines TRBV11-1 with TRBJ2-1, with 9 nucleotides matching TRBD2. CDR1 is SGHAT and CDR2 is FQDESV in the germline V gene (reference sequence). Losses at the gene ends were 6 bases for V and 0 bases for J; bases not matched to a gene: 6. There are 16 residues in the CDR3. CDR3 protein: CASSRSGRSSYNEQFF. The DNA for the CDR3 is TGTGCCAGCAGTCGAAGCGGGAGGAGCTCCTACAATGAGCAGTTCTTC. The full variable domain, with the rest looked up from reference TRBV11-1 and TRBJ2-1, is EAEVAQSPRYKITEKSQAVAFWCDPISGHATLYWYRQILGQGPELLVQFQDESVVDDSQLPKDRFSAERLKGVDSTLKIQPAELGDSAMYLCASSRSGRSSYNEQFFGPGTRLTVL.

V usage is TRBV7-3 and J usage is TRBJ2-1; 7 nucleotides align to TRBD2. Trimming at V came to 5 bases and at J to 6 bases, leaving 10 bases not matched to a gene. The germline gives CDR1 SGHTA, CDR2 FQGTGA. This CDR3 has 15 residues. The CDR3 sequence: CASSPGGGAGNEQFF. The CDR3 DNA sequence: TGTGCCAGCAGCCCGGGGGGTGGTGCTGGCAATGAGCAGTTCTTC.

CDR3 nucleotide sequence: TGTGCCACCTGGCGAGCGGGAGTTAACAATGAGCAGTTCTTC. It is translated as CATWRAGVNNEQFF. The chain uses TRBV27 and TRBJ2-1, with 8 positions matching TRBD2. CDR1 is MNHEY and CDR2 is SMNVEV in the germline V gene (reference sequence). This CDR3 region has 14 residues. After removal of 10 bases from V and 5 bases from J, the junction contained 10 bases not matched to a gene.